This record covers a single T cell receptor beta chain. The entry originates in a study of blood T cell repertoires in COVID-19. Trimming at V came to 1 base and at J to 0 bases, leaving 7 bases not matched to a gene. The CDR3 has 17 residues. Germline CDR1 LNHDA, CDR2 SQIVND (reference sequence). In the study's own analysis: The assay estimated nucleated cells by amplifying reference gene primers. Assay: immunoSEQ multiplex PCR; the TCRdb copy retains only in-frame clones and omits some. V, J and clone size reflect that table, while D and trimming were determined from the DNA. The sample lists about 170,000 clones, roughly nine tenths occurring once.

The sequence was obtained from a woman aged 55-69 years with COVID-19, enrolled during active disease. What was sequenced was peripheral blood. The chain recombines TRBV19 with TRBJ2-7; 9 nucleotides line up with TRBD1. CDR3 loop: CASSIGGGQGSSYEQYF. In nucleotides, the CDR3 is TGTGCCAGTAGTATAGGAGGTGGACAGGGGAGCTCCTACGAGCAGTACTTC.